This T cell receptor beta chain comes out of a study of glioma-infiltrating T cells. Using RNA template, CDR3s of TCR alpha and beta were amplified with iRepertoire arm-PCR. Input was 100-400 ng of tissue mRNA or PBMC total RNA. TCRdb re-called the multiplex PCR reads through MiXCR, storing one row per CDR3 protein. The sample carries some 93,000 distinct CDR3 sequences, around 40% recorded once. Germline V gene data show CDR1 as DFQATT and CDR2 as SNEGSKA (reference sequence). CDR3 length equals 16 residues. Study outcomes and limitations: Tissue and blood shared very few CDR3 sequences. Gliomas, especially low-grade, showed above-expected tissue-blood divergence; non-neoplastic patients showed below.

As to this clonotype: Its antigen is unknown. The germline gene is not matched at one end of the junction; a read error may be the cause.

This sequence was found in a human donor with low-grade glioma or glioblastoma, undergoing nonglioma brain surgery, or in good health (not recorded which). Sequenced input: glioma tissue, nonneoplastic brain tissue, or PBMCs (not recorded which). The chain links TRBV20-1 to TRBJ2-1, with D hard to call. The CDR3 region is CSARDPLYSSYNEQFF. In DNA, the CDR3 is TGCAGCGCTAGAGATCCCCTTTATAGCTCCTACAATGAGCAGTTCTTC.